This TCR beta chain is from a study of blood T cell repertoires in COVID-19. As for the study in general: From the United States, Italy and Spain came samples of acute and convalescent COVID-19. The analysed material was cDNA or gDNA that came from T cells, B-cell-depleted T cells, or PBMCs.

With 3 bases clipped from V and 8 bases from J, the junction kept 14 bases outside the gene matches. The CDR3 contains 17 residues. Per the germline V gene, CDR1 is SGHRS and CDR2 is YFSETQ. Sequencing was performed with immunoSEQ multiplex PCR; in TCRdb, only in-frame clones are kept and a portion is missing. The table includes about 59,000 clones, around 80% detected once. The origin of this receptor is a man in his 60s with acute or convalescent COVID-19. The sequencing input was peripheral blood. The chain uses TRBV5-1 and TRBJ2-1, with 10 bases lining up with TRBD2. The CDR3 nucleotides read TGCGCCAGCAGCTCCTCCACGACTAGCGGGTCATGGGATGAGCAGTTCTTC. Protein product: CASSSSTTSGSWDEQFF.